The present TCR beta chain was sequenced within a study of T cell responses to AZD1222 COVID-19 vaccine. Study outcomes and limitations: Among vaccine-associated CD4 TCRs, coverage spanned spike, with dominance at 160-218 and 743-854.

The assay was immunoSEQ multiplex PCR, and TCRdb's table has in-frame clones only and misses some. Counted here are 95,000 to 100,000 clones, about nine tenths occurring once; the ten biggest clones make up 1.3%. Concerning this clone itself: No antigen is known for it.

This receptor was obtained from an adult in good health. The starting material was peripheral blood, obtained on day 0 of AZD1222 vaccination.

DNA for the CDR3: TGTGCCAGCAGCAAAGGGCCGACCGGGACGAAAGGCGAGCAGTACTTC. This encodes CASSKGPTGTKGEQYF. The chain carries TRBV21-1 and TRBJ2-7. TRBV21-1 is marked as a pseudogene. The CDR3 spans 16 residues.